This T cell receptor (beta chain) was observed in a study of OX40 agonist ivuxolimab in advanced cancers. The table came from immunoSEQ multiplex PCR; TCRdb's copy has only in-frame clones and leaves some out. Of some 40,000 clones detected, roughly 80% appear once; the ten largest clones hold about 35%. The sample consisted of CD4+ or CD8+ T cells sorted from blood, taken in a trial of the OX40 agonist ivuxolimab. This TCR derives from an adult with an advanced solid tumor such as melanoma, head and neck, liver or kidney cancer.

The CDR3 sequence is CASSLGGRALGNTIYF. CDR3 bases: TGTGCCAGCAGTTTAGGAGGGAGGGCGCTTGGAAACACCATATATTTT. J is TRBJ1-3 and V is TRBV28; no clear D gene. Per the germline V gene, CDR1 is MDHEN and CDR2 is SYDVKM. The V end lost 2 bases, the J end lost 3 bases, and 14 bases lay between the germline ends. The CDR3 has 16 amino acids.